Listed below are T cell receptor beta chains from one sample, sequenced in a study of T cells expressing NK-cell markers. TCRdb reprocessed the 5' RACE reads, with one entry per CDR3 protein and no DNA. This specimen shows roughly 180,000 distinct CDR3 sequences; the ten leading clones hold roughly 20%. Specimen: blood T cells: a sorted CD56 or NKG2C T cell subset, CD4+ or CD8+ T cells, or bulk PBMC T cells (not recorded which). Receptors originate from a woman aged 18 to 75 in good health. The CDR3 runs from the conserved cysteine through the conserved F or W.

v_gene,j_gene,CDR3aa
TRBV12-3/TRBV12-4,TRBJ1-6,CASSFAQGNSPLHF
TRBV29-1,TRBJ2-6,CSVALTARPSGANVLTF
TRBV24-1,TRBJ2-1,CATSDPGQGRYNEQFF
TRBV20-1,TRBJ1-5,CSARPRQGAGQPQHF
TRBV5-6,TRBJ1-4,CASSPQGPQGEKLFF
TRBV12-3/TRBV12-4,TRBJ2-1,CASSPRNEQFF
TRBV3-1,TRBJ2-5,CASSHAQGAETQYF
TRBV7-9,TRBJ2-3,CASSLRTITDTQYF
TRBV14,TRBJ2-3,CASSPGLAGVTDTQYF
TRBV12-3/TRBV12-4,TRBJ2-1,CASRRYRGHSEQFF
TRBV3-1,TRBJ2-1,CASSHHPDLTPPYNEQFF
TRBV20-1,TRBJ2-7,CSALDRFSSYEQYF
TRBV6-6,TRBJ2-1,CASNLAVYNEQFF
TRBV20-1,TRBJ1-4,CSARDLGLETEYEKLFF
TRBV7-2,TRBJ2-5,CASSTPPGLQETQYF
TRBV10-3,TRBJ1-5,CAIRDSNQPQHF
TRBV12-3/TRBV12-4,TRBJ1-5,CASSDRLHQPQHF
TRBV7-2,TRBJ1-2,CASSYPQGGGYTF
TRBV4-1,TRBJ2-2,CASSQGPVGGAGELFF
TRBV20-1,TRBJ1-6,CSARDIGNSPLHF
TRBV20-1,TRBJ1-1,CSARDPGYTEAFF
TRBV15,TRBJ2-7,CATSRDGLTYEQYF
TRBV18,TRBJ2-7,CASSQGTREQYF
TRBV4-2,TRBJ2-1,CASSQEASGGTLYNEQFF
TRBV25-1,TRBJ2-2,CASSSAGGTGELFF